The 23 T cell receptor beta chains presented below share a single source sample, sequenced in a study of Graves' ophthalmopathy and Graves' hyperthyroidism. TCR beta CDR3 amplification used RNA transcripts. An opening RT-PCR round employed HTBI primers and preceded a second-round multiplex PCR. TCRdb called the multiplex PCR reads again in MiXCR, with one record for every CDR3 protein. In the table there are about 550,000 distinct CDR3 sequences, under 45% of which are singletons. Material for sequencing was peripheral blood or thyroid tissue (not recorded which). These receptors all stem from an adult man with Graves' hyperthyroidism.

The sample holds many counts of this clonotype. The chain joins TRBV5-8 to TRBJ2-7; TRBD2 matches 10 bases. The CDR3 spans 15 residues. Germline values: CDR1 SGHTS, CDR2 YDEGEE. Germline trimming cut 0 bases from V and 3 bases from J; bases unmatched to any gene: 3. The CDR3 spells CASSLERGGSYEQYF. CDR3 DNA sequence: TGTGCCAGCAGCTTGGAGCGGGGGGGGAGCTACGAGCAGTACTTC. Full variable domain (missing parts from reference TRBV5-8 and TRBJ2-7): EAGVTQSPTHLIKTRGQQATLRCSPISGHTSVYWYQQALGLGLQFLLWYDEGEERNRGNFPPRFSGRQFPNYSSELNVNALELEDSALYLCASSLERGGSYEQYFGPGTRLTVT.

V is TRBV5-5 and J is TRBJ1-4; tentatively, D is TRBD1 (6 bases). The V gene's germline CDR1 is SGHKS and CDR2 YYEKEE (reference sequence). This CDR3 has 17 residues. The V and J ends lost 0 bases and 7 bases respectively, with 19 bases between them. The CDR3 DNA follows: TGTGCCAGCAGCTTGGTAGACAGGAACACCGGGGGTGAAAAACTGTTTTTT. It translates to CASSLVDRNTGGEKLFF.

For the CDR3, the DNA is TGCAGTGCTACCGGGACTAGCGGGGGGATCTACAATGAGCAGTTCTTC. Its protein is CSATGTSGGIYNEQFF. The rearrangement uses TRBV20-1 and TRBJ2-1; 15 bases map to TRBD2. V gave up 4 bases and J gave up 3 bases; unmatched junction bases: 4. Germline values: CDR1 DFQATT, CDR2 SNEGSKA (reference sequence). The CDR3 length is 16 residues.

The table lists this clonotype with many counts. The gene calls are TRBV19 and TRBJ1-2, with 9 bases aligning to TRBD1. CDR3 length: 14 amino acids. Trimming cost V 4 bases and J 7 bases; bases outside gene matches: 7. Germline values: CDR1 LNHDA, CDR2 SQIVND (reference sequence). CDR3 nucleotide sequence: TGTGCCAGTAGTACCGGGACAGGGAGGGTTGGCTACACCTTC. Protein sequence: CASSTGTGRVGYTF. Using reference TRBV19 and TRBJ1-2 for the parts outside the CDR3, the full variable domain is DGGITQSPKYLFRKEGQNVTLSCEQNLNHDAMYWYRQDPGQGLRLIYYSQIVNDFQKGDIAEGYSVSREKKESFPLTVTSAQKNPTAFYLCASSTGTGRVGYTFGSGTRLTVV.

Many counts were recorded for this clonotype. Sequence at one end of the junction differs from germline and may be a read error. The V call is TRBV4-2, the J call TRBJ2-5; 7 nucleotides align to TRBD2. From germline, CDR1 is LGHNA and CDR2 YNFKEQ. The CDR3 length is 16 residues. The CDR3 reads CASSQGRGGGQETQYF. In DNA, the CDR3 is TGCGCCAGCAGCCAAGGTCGCGGGGGTGGGCAAGAGACCCAGTACTTC.

In this sample, this clonotype turned up a few times. The CDR3 bases are TGCAGCGTGGCCCGGGACAACCCGTACAATGAGCAGTTCTTC. Its translation: CSVARDNPYNEQFF. The gene calls are TRBV29-1 and TRBJ2-7; D perhaps matches TRBD1 (6 bases). Near its end, the DNA agrees better with TRBJ2-1, so the J call may be wrong. Germline V gene data show CDR1 as SQVTM and CDR2 as ANQGSEA. The CDR3 runs to 14 residues.

This clonotype was found a few times. The chain couples TRBV29-1 to TRBJ2-3; the D gene could be TRBD1 or TRBD2 (5 bases each). The V gene's germline CDR1 is SQVTM and CDR2 ANQGSEA. V gave up 7 bases and J gave up 4 bases, with 15 bases separating them. The length of the CDR3 is 13 residues. CDR3 sequence: CSAGGPAADTQYF. The DNA for the CDR3 is TGCAGCGCTGGGGGTCCGGCGGCAGATACGCAGTATTTT.

This chain links TRBV29-1 with TRBJ1-1, with TRBD1 as a possible D gene (5 bases). CDR1 is SQVTM, CDR2 ANQGSEA, per germline. This CDR3 comprises 11 residues. Trimming took 8 bases from V and 3 from J, leaving 10 bases between them. The CDR3 loop is CSLVRDTEAFF. The CDR3 DNA reads as TGCAGCTTAGTCAGGGACACTGAAGCTTTCTTT.

This clonotype was seen many times. The germline gene is not matched at one end of the junction; a read error may be the cause. V is TRBV2 and J is TRBJ1-1, with a weak D call TRBD1 (5 bases). CDR1 is SNHLY and CDR2 is FYNNEI in the germline V gene. The CDR3 has 9 amino acids. The CDR3 bases are TGTGCCACAACGTGGGGCCTAATTTTT. As protein: CATTWGLIF.

The chain has TRBV10-3 and TRBJ1-2, with 9 bases fitting TRBD1. The CDR3 consists of 16 residues. V lost 7 bases and J lost 4; bases outside the gene matches: 13. The germline CDR1 and CDR2 sequences are ENHRY and SYGVKD. The CDR3 sequence: CAINRHGQGRIYGYTF. As DNA, the CDR3 is TGTGCCATCAATCGACACGGACAGGGGAGGATCTATGGCTACACCTTC.

The gene calls are TRBV24-1 and TRBJ2-3; 10 bases are a match to TRBD2. Germline CDR1 is KGHDR and CDR2 is SFDVKD. After removal of 3 bases from V and 4 bases from J, the junction contained 3 bases not matched to a gene. The CDR3 has 15 amino acids. The CDR3 coding sequence is TGTGCCACCAGTGATCAGCGGGAGGGCCCAGATACGCAGTATTTT. It is translated as CATSDQREGPDTQYF.

V and J are TRBV5-4 and TRBJ2-1, with D perhaps assigned TRBD1 or TRBD2 (6 bases each). V was clipped by 0 bases and J by 5 bases, with 12 bases between them. The length of the CDR3 is 15 residues. CDR1 is SGHNT, CDR2 YYREEE, per germline (reference sequence). Written as DNA, the CDR3 is TGTGCCAGCAGCTTGGCGTGGGGGGCGGACAATGAGCAGTTCTTC. Encoded protein: CASSLAWGADNEQFF.

This clonotype came up a few times. The chain joins TRBV6-1 to TRBJ2-2; D is undetermined. CDR3 length equals 14 residues. CDR1 is MNHNS, CDR2 SASEGT, per germline. V was clipped by 6 bases and J by 1 base, with 9 bases between them. CDR3 region: CASSSSLNTGELFF. DNA for the CDR3: TGTGCCAGCAGCTCGTCCCTGAACACCGGGGAGCTGTTTTTT.

In its sample, this clonotype was seen many times. The chain has TRBV10-3 and TRBJ1-5; D gene ambiguous. Germline V lookup: CDR1 ENHRY, CDR2 SYGVKD. V gave up 3 bases and J gave up 0 bases, with 6 bases separating them. The length of the CDR3 is 14 residues. The CDR3, as DNA: TGTGCCATCAGTGAAGGTTATAGCAATCAGCCCCAGCATTTT. The encoded protein is CAISEGYSNQPQHF.

This clonotype turned up a few times. V and J are TRBV12-3 or TRBV12-4 and TRBJ1-1; D ambiguous. The CDR3 runs 14 residues. The V end lost 2 bases, the J end lost 1 base, and 8 bases lay between the germline ends. Here the CDR3 reads CASSLRVGNTEAFF. In DNA, the CDR3 is TGTGCCAGCAGTTTAAGGGTGGGGAACACTGAAGCTTTCTTT.

This clonotype has a count of ten or more. V gene TRBV9 combines with J gene TRBJ2-7; no reliable D call. Trimming removed 6 bases from V and 0 bases from J, with 16 bases in between. This CDR3 is 15 amino acids long. CDR1 and CDR2 from the germline V gene are SGDLS and YYNGEE. In DNA form, the CDR3 reads TGTGCCAGCACCCCAGACGCCCGCAGCTCCTACGAGCAGTACTTC. Residues: CASTPDARSSYEQYF.

The chain has TRBV6-2 or TRBV6-3 and TRBJ1-5; D gene ambiguous. This CDR3 has 16 amino acids. Germline-derived CDR1 and CDR2 are MNHEY and SVGEGT. The V end lost 0 bases, the J end lost 7 bases, and 16 bases lay between the germline ends. The CDR3 sequence is CASSYSSSLTGQPQHF. The DNA for the CDR3 is TGTGCCAGCAGTTACTCGTCTTCTCTGACCGGGCAGCCCCAGCATTTT.

Many counts were recorded for this clonotype. The chain has TRBV2 and TRBJ1-2; weak D call: TRBD1 (5 bases). Per germline, CDR1 SNHLY and CDR2 FYNNEI. The V gene lost 9 bases and the J gene lost 4 bases, with 9 bases spanning the gap. This CDR3 contains 11 residues. CDR3 sequence reads: CASLGTYGYTF. The CDR3 region has the DNA TGTGCCAGTCTGGGGACCTATGGCTACACCTTC.

This chain uses TRBV11-2 with TRBJ2-3, with 8 bases matching TRBD2. The V and J ends lost 5 bases and 6 bases, in that order; junction bases with no gene match: 10. The CDR3 contains 15 residues. Germline V lookup: CDR1 SGHAT, CDR2 FQNNGV. The CDR3: CASSASQRGTDTQYF. CDR3 DNA: TGTGCCAGCAGCGCTTCTCAGCGGGGGACGGATACGCAGTATTTT.

In the case of this clonotype: Given a much more abundant clone one base away, this may be a read error. The genes are TRBV6-1 and TRBJ1-1; 8 bases map to TRBD1. Germline CDR1 MNHNS, CDR2 SASEGT. This CDR3 has 15 residues. V lost 8 bases to trimming and J lost 1 base; unmatched junction nucleotides: 9. CDR3 sequence (DNA): TGTGCCAGCGGAACTAGGACAGGGTGGAACACTGAAGCTTTCTTT. It codes for CASGTRTGWNTEAFF.

This clonotype was seen only a few times. CDR3 DNA: TGTGCCAGCAGCGTAGATGTGGCGACCGGGGAGCTGTTTTTT. Protein product: CASSVDVATGELFF. The rearrangement uses TRBV9 and TRBJ2-2; no definite D call. Trimming stripped 0 bases from V and 5 bases from J, with 8 bases between. CDR3 length equals 14 residues. Germline V gives CDR1 SGDLS, CDR2 YYNGEE.

The chain is built from TRBV7-9 and TRBJ2-2, with D perhaps matching TRBD1 (6 bases). CDR3 length: 15 residues. Trimming left V 5 bases short and J 1 base short, with 11 bases between. CDR1 is SEHNR and CDR2 is FQNEAQ in the germline V gene (reference sequence). The CDR3: CASSQTGQNTGELFF. The CDR3, as DNA: TGTGCCAGCAGCCAGACAGGACAGAACACCGGGGAGCTGTTTTTT.

Regarding this clonotype: A much more abundant neighbour one base away suggests this may be a read error. J is TRBJ1-5 and V is TRBV6-2 or TRBV6-3, with 9 bases that match TRBD1. The CDR3 runs 14 residues. Germline assignment: CDR1 MNHEY and CDR2 SVGEGT. CDR3 in DNA: TGTGCCAGCAGACCCACAGGGGGCCCTCAGCCCCAGGATTTT. It codes for CASRPTGGPQPQDF.